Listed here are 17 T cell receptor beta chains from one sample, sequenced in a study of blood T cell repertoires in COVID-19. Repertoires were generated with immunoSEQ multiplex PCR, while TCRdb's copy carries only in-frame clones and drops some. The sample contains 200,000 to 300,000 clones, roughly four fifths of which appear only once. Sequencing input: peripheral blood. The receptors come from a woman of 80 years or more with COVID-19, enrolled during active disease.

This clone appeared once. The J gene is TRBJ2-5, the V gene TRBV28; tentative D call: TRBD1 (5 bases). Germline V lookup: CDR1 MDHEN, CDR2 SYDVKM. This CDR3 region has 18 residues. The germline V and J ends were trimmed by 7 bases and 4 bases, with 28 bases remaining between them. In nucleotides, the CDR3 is TGTGCCAGCAACCAGGGAACAAGGCGAGCAGGGTTTGGAGAGACCCAGTACTTC. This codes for CASNQGTRRAGFGETQYF.

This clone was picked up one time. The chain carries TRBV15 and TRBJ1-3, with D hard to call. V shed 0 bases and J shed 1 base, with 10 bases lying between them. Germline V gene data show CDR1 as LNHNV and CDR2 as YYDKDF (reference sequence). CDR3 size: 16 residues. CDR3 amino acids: CATSREDQSSGNTIYF. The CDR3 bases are TGTGCCACCAGCAGAGAAGATCAGTCATCTGGAAACACCATATATTTT. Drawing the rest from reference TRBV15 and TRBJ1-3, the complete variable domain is DAMVIQNPRYQVTQFGKPVTLSCSQTLNHNVMYWYQQKSSQAPKLLFHYYDKDFNNEADTPDNFQSRRPNTSFCFLDIRSPGLGDTAMYLCATSREDQSSGNTIYFGEGSWLTVV.

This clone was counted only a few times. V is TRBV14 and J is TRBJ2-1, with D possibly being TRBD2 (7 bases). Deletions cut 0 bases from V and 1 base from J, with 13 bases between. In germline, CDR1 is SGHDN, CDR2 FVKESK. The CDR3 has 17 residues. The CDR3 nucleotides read TGTGCCAGCAGCCAAGAGAGGGGGGGGCTTTCCTACAATGAGCAGTTCTTC. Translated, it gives CASSQERGGLSYNEQFF.

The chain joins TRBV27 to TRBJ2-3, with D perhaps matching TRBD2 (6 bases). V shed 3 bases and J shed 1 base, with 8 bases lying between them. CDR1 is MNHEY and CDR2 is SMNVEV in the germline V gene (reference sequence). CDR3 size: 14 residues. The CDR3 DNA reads TGTGCCAGCAGTTTGGCTAGCGGCACAGATACGCAGTATTTT. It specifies CASSLASGTDTQYF.

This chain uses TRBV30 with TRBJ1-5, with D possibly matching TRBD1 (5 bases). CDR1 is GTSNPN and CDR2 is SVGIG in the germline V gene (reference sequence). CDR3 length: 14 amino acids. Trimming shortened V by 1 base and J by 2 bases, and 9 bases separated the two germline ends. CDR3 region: CAWSEGVGNQPQHF. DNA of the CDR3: TGTGCCTGGAGTGAAGGGGTTGGCAATCAGCCCCAGCATTTT.

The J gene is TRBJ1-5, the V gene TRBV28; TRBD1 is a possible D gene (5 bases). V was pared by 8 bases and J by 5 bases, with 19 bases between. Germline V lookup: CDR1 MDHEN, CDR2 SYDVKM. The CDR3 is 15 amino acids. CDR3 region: CASSNGGDGYQPQHF. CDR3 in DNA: TGTGCCAGCTCAAACGGGGGGGATGGATATCAGCCCCAGCATTTT.

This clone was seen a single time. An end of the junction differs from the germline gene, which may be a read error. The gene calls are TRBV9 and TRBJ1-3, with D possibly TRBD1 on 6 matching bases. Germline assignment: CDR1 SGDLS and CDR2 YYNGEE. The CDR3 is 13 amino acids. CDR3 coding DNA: TGTGCCAGTAGCGAGGGGGTAGGAAACACCATATATTTT. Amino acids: CASSEGVGNTIYF. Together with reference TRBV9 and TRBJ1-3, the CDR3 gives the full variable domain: DSGVTQTPKHLITATGQRVTLRCSPRSGDLSVYWYQQSLDQGLQFLIQYYNGEERAKGNILERFSAQQFPDLHSELNLSSLELGDSALYFCASSEGVGNTIYFGEGSWLTVV.

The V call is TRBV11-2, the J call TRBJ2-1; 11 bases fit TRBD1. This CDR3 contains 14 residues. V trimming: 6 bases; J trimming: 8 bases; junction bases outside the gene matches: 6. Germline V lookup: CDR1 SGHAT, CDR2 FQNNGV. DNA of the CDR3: TGTGCCAGCAGTCGGGACAGGGGGGCGGATGAGCAGTTCTTC. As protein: CASSRDRGADEQFF.

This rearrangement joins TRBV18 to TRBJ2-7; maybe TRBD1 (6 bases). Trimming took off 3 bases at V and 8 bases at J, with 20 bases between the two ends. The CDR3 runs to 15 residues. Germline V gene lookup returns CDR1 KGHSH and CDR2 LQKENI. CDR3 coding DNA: TGTGCCAGCTCACCGAAATCGGACAGCCCCGCCAAGCAGTACTTC. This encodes CASSPKSDSPAKQYF. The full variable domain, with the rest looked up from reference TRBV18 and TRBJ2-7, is NAGVMQNPRHLVRRRGQEARLRCSPMKGHSHVYWYRQLPEEGLKFMVYLQKENIIDESGMPKERFSAEFPKEGPSILRIQQVVRGDSAAYFCASSPKSDSPAKQYFGPGTRLTVT.

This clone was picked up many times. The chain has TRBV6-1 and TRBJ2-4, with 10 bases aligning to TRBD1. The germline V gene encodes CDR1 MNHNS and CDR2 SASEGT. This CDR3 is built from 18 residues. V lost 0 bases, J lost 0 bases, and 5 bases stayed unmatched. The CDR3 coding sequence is TGTGCCAGCAGTGAAGCCGGGGACAGGGGACTAGCCAAAAACATTCAGTACTTC. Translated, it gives CASSEAGDRGLAKNIQYF.

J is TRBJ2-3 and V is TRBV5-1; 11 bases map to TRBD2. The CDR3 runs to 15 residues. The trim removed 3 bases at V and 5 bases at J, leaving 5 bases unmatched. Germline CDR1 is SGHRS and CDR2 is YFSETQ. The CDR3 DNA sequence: TGCGCCAGCAGCTCCATAGCGGGAGGGAGAGATACGCAGTATTTT. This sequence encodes CASSSIAGGRDTQYF.

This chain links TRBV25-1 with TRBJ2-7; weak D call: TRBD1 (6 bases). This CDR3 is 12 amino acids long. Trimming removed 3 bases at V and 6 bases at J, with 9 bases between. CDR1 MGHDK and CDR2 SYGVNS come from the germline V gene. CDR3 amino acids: CASSDPGAEQYF. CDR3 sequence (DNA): TGTGCCAGCAGTGATCCAGGGGCCGAGCAGTACTTC.

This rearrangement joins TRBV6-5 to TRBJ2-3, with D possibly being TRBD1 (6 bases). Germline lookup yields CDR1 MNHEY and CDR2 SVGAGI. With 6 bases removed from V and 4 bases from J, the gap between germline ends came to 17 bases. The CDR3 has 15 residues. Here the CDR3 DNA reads TGTGCCAGCAGGACACAGGGTATTGTTGCAGATACGCAGTATTTT. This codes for CASRTQGIVADTQYF.

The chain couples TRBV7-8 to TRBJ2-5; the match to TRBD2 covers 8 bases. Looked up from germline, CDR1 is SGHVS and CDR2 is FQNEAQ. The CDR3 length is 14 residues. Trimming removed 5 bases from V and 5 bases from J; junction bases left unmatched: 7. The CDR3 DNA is TGTGCCAGCAGCCCGGGGGGGGGCGCTGAGACCCAGTACTTC. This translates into CASSPGGGAETQYF.

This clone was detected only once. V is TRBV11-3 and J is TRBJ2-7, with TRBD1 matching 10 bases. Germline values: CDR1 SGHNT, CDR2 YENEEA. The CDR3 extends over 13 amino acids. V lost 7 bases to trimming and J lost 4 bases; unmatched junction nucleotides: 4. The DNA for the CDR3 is TGTGCCAGCACCGGGGGACAGGGGTACGAGCAGTACTTC. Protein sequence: CASTGGQGYEQYF.

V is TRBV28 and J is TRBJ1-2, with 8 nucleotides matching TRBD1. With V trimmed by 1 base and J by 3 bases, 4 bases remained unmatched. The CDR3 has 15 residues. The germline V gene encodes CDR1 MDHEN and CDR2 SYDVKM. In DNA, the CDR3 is TGTGCCAGCAGTTTATCAGCAGGGGGCTACTATGGCTACACCTTC. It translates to CASSLSAGGYYGYTF.

The CDR3 nucleotides are TGTGCCAGCAGTCCCCGGACTAGCGGGGAGCTAAACGTAAGAGAGCAGTACTTC. This gives the protein CASSPRTSGELNVREQYF. The V call is TRBV27, the J call TRBJ2-7, with TRBD2 matching 12 bases. V lost 5 bases to trimming and J lost 7 bases; unmatched junction nucleotides: 18. Germline loops: CDR1 MNHEY, CDR2 SMNVEV (reference sequence). This CDR3 has 18 residues.